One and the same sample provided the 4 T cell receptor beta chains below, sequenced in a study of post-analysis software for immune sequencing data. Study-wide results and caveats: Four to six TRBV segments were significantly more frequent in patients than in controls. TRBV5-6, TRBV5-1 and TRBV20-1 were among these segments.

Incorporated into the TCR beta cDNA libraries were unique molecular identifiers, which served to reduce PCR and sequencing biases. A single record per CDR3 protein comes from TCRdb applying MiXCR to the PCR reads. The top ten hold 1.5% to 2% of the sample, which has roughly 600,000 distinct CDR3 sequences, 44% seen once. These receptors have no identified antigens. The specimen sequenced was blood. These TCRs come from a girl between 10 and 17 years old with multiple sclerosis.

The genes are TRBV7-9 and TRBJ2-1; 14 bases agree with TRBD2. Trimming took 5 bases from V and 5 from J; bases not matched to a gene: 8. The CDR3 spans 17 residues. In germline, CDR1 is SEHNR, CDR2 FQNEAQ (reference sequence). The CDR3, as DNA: TGTGCCAGCAGCCTCGGGACTAGCGGGAGATTAAACAATGAGCAGTTCTTC. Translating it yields CASSLGTSGRLNNEQFF.

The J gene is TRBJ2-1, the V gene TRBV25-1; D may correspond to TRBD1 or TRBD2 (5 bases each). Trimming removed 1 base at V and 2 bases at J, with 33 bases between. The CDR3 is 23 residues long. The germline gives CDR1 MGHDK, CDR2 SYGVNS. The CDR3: CASSEWDLNAQTRQFGAYNEQFF. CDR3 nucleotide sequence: TGTGCCAGCAGTGAATGGGACCTAAATGCCCAAACCCGACAGTTCGGCGCCTACAATGAGCAGTTCTTC.

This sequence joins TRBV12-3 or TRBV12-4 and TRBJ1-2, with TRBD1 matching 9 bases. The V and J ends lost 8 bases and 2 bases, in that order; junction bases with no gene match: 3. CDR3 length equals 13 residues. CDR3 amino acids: CASGDRANYGYTF. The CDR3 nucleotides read TGTGCCAGCGGGGACAGGGCAAACTATGGCTACACCTTC.

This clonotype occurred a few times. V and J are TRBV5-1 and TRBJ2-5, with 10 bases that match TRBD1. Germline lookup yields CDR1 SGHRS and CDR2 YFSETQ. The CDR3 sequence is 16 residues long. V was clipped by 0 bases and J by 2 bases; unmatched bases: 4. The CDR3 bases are TGCGCCAGCAGCTTGGAGGGGACAGGGGATCAAGAGACCCAGTACTTC. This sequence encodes CASSLEGTGDQETQYF.